The sequence of this T cell receptor beta chain was determined in a study of cytomegalovirus exposure and HLA in healthy donors. Regarding the study as a whole: Rare TCR sequences dominated, though some public TCRs recurred in many donors. An apparent linkage of common viral pathogens to several of the most significant clusters emerged in a later analysis.

CDR1 and CDR2 (germline): SGHRS, YFSETQ. Trimming removed 6 bases from V and 1 base from J; junction bases left unmatched: 9. This CDR3 spans 15 amino acids. The PCR employed 60 Vbeta primers together with 13 Jbeta primers. Here immunoSEQ multiplex PCR was the method, and the copy in TCRdb shows in-frame clones only, minus some. Of around 180,000 clones in the sample, approximately 80% were seen once. Worth noting for this clone: Its antigen is currently unknown.

This receptor was identified in a woman aged 25 to 45 in good health and CMV-seropositive. The V gene is TRBV5-1, the J gene TRBJ2-7; TRBD1 matches 8 bases. The sample was PBMCs. The CDR3: CASKWTGTGSYEQYF. The DNA for the CDR3 is TGCGCCAGCAAGTGGACAGGGACAGGTTCCTACGAGCAGTACTTC.